The 14 T cell receptor beta chains reported below all come from one sample, sequenced in a study of T-cell memory formation after mild COVID-19. In TCRdb, the 5' RACE reads were re-called with MiXCR into one record per CDR3 protein. The sample lists 55,000 to 80,000 distinct CDR3 sequences, about a tenth occurring once. Sequencing was performed on PBMCs or a T cell subset sorted from them (not recorded which). These receptors originate from a young man who had mild COVID-19 (a few samples of this study predate the infection). Cell type and time point are not known.

The V gene is TRBV5-4, the J gene TRBJ2-1; 7 nucleotides line up with TRBD2. CDR3 length equals 13 residues. In germline, CDR1 is SGHNT, CDR2 YYREEE (reference sequence). V shed 2 bases and J 6 bases; nucleotides not matched to a gene: 2. The CDR3 DNA follows: TGTGCCAGCAGCTTTACGGGGGGCAATGAGCAGTTCTTC. Its translation is CASSFTGGNEQFF.

CDR3 coding DNA: TGCAGTGCTAGGGGGCCAGACAACTCCTACGAGCAGTACTTC. Encoded protein: CSARGPDNSYEQYF. The chain has TRBV20-1 and TRBJ2-7; weak D call: TRBD1 (5 bases). Germline lookup yields CDR1 DFQATT and CDR2 SNEGSKA (reference sequence). V was trimmed by 3 bases and J by 0 bases, leaving 12 bases between them. This CDR3 is 14 amino acids long.

This clonotype was seen many times. The gene calls are TRBV20-1 and TRBJ2-7; perhaps TRBD1 as D (6 bases). The CDR3 contains 12 residues. Germline CDR1 DFQATT, CDR2 SNEGSKA (reference sequence). The ends were cut back, 3 bases at V and 4 bases at J, with 10 bases in the middle. This chain's CDR3 is CSASQGLYEQYV. The CDR3 nucleotides are TGCAGTGCTAGTCAGGGGCTGTACGAGCAGTACGTC.

This clonotype was found many times. This rearrangement joins TRBV5-1 to TRBJ2-3; a possible D gene is TRBD1 (6 bases). This CDR3 has 14 residues. Germline V gives CDR1 SGHRS, CDR2 YFSETQ. With 4 bases removed from V and 6 bases from J, the gap between germline ends came to 15 bases. CDR3: CASSLWGPGDTQYF. Written as DNA, the CDR3 is TGCGCCAGCAGCCTGTGGGGGCCAGGGGATACGCAGTATTTT. The whole variable domain, remainder taken from reference TRBV5-1 and TRBJ2-3, is KAGVTQTPRYLIKTRGQQVTLSCSPISGHRSVSWYQQTPGQGLQFLFEYFSETQRNKGNFPGRFSGRQFSNSRSEMNVSTLELGDSALYLCASSLWGPGDTQYFGPGTRLTVL.

V and J are TRBV6-2 or TRBV6-3 and TRBJ2-1; D gene ambiguous. V was pared by 6 bases and J by 7 bases, with 16 bases between. The CDR3 length is 14 residues. CDR1 MNHEY and CDR2 SVGEGT come from the germline V gene. The DNA for the CDR3 is TGTGCCAGCAGCCCGATAACTGCCGCGAATGAGCAGTTCTTC. Amino acid sequence: CASSPITAANEQFF.

This clonotype showed up just a few times. The V and J genes are TRBV5-1 and TRBJ1-4; unclear D gene. The V end lost 5 bases, the J end lost 4 bases, and 12 bases lay between the germline ends. Germline values: CDR1 SGHRS, CDR2 YFSETQ. The CDR3 spans 14 residues. The CDR3 DNA sequence: TGCGCCAGCAGAGGTACGGAACGTAATGAAAAACTGTTTTTT. As protein: CASRGTERNEKLFF.

This clonotype has more than one count but fewer than ten. This chain links TRBV6-4 with TRBJ2-6, with D unclear. Trimming shortened V by 2 bases and J by 0 bases, and 11 bases separated the two germline ends. This CDR3 is 17 amino acids long. Germline CDR1 is MRHNA and CDR2 is SNTAGT. The CDR3 reads CASSDVPLSSGANVLTF. The CDR3 DNA reads TGTGCCAGCAGTGACGTCCCTCTAAGCTCTGGGGCCAACGTCCTGACTTTC.

The chain has TRBV7-9 and TRBJ1-2, with 7 nucleotides matching TRBD1. The germline gives CDR1 SEHNR, CDR2 FQNEAQ (reference sequence). There are 15 residues in the CDR3. The ends lost 5 bases at V and 6 bases at J; junction bases unmatched: 12. CDR3 region: CASSQRDSQRDGYTF. In DNA form, the CDR3 reads TGTGCCAGCAGCCAAAGGGACAGCCAAAGGGATGGCTACACCTTC.

This clonotype was picked up a small number of times. The chain combines TRBV7-2 with TRBJ2-3; 10 bases agree with TRBD2. Germline loops: CDR1 SGHTA, CDR2 FQGNSA. This CDR3 has 16 amino acids. V shed 1 base and J 4 bases; nucleotides not matched to a gene: 5. The CDR3 sequence is CASSLVWSGGADTQYF. CDR3 bases: TGTGCCAGCAGCTTAGTGTGGAGCGGGGGGGCAGATACGCAGTATTTT.

This sequence joins TRBV11-2 and TRBJ1-4; no definite D call. Per the germline V gene, CDR1 is SGHAT and CDR2 is FQNNGV. V was pared by 4 bases and J by 8 bases, with 14 bases between. CDR3 length: 14 residues. CDR3 sequence: CASSSLMSWEKLFF. The DNA for the CDR3 is TGTGCCAGCAGCTCCCTTATGTCCTGGGAAAAACTGTTTTTT.

Only a few counts were recorded for this clonotype. This chain connects TRBV7-8 to TRBJ2-7, with TRBD2 matching 12 bases. The CDR3 covers 16 residues. Germline loops: CDR1 SGHVS, CDR2 FQNEAQ. The V and J ends lost 1 base and 7 bases, in that order; junction bases with no gene match: 8. The CDR3 sequence: CASSLGRLAGDLEQYV. As DNA, the CDR3 is TGTGCCAGCAGCTTAGGGCGACTAGCGGGGGACCTGGAGCAGTACGTC.

This chain connects TRBV12-3 or TRBV12-4 to TRBJ2-2; TRBD1 matches 8 bases. The CDR3 is 15 amino acids. Trimming at V came to 6 bases and at J to 1 base, leaving 4 bases not matched to a gene. The CDR3 spells CASRPGQENTGELFF. For the CDR3, the DNA is TGTGCCAGCAGGCCGGGACAGGAGAACACCGGGGAGCTGTTTTTT.

Many counts were recorded for this clonotype. The CDR3 sequence is CASSRTPTADSGVVDISPLHF. The CDR3 DNA reads TGTGCCAGCAGCAGGACCCCGACCGCGGACAGTGGGGTGGTGGATATCTCACCCCTCCACTTT. The V gene is TRBV5-5, the J gene TRBJ1-6; a weak D match, TRBD1 (6 bases). The CDR3 has 21 residues. Per the germline V gene, CDR1 is SGHKS and CDR2 is YYEKEE (reference sequence). Deletions cut 4 bases from V and 10 bases from J, with 36 bases between.

The chain couples TRBV7-8 to TRBJ1-5, with D hard to call. The CDR3 covers 14 residues. The V end was cut by 0 bases, the J end by 3 bases, with 6 bases between. Germline lookup yields CDR1 SGHVS and CDR2 FQNEAQ. This chain's CDR3 is CASSLAGHNQPQHF. CDR3 DNA sequence: TGTGCCAGCAGCTTAGCAGGTCACAATCAGCCCCAGCATTTT.